This TCR beta chain came from a study of blood T cell repertoires in COVID-19. The overall study: Spain, Italy and the United States supplied samples that represented acute and convalescent COVID-19. PBMCs, B-cell-depleted T cells, or T cells were the source of the cDNA or gDNA that made up the material.

The CDR3 is made up of 13 amino acids. Germline V gene sequence: CDR1 MDHEN, CDR2 SYDVKM. V shed 6 bases and J shed 4 bases, with 12 bases lying between them. The cohort comprised adults aged about 18 to 90 years residing in 20 to 30 US areas. Categorization into cohorts depended on clinical history that participants reported. Measured with immunoSEQ multiplex PCR; TCRdb has only the in-frame clones, and not every one. This sample has about 140,000 clones; about four fifths occur once, and the top ten carry 5% to 7%. Specimen: PBMCs or T cells enriched from blood (not recorded which). This receptor was taken from a man aged 35 to 55 with acute COVID-19. The rearrangement links TRBV28 to TRBJ1-2; the D gene is possibly TRBD1 (5 bases). CDR3 sequence: CASRYDSIYGYTF. In DNA form, the CDR3 reads TGTGCCAGCAGGTATGACAGTATCTATGGCTACACCTTC.